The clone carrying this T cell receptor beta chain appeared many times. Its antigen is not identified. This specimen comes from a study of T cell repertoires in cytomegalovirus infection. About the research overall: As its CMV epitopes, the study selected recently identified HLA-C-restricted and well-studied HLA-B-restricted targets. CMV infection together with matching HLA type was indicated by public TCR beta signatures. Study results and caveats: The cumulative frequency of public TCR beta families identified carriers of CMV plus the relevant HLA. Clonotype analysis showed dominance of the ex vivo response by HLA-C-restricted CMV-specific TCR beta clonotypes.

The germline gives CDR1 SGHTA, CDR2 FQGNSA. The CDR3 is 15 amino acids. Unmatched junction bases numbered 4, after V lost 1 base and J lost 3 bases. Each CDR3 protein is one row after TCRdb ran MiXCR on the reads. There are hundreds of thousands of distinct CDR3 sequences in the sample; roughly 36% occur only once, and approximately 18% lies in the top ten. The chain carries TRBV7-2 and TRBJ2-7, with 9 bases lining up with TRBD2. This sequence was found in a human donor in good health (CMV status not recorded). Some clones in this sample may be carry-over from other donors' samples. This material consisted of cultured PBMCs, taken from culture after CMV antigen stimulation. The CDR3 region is CASSLVLAGRYEQYF. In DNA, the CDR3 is TGTGCCAGCAGCTTAGTGCTAGCGGGGCGCTACGAGCAGTACTTC.